What follows are 17 T cell receptor beta chains derived from one specimen sequenced in a study of tumor-infiltrating lymphocytes in primary liver carcinoma. Joint extraction of RNA and DNA used roughly 18-34 mg of bulk tissue that was unsorted. A constant-region primer served to make TCR beta cDNA from around 500 ng total RNA. What produced the TCR beta libraries was three nested multiplex PCR rounds using slightly modified ARM-PCR. For roughly 11 cycles apiece, the opening two PCR rounds ran with TRBV1-TRBV30 forward primers and a C-beta reverse primer. TCRdb fed the multiplex PCR reads into MiXCR, producing one record per CDR3 protein. Of fewer than 200,000 distinct CDR3 sequences listed, around four fifths are singletons. Material: tumor tissue from primary liver carcinoma. Source of these receptors: a man aged 40-50 years with primary liver carcinoma and hepatitis B virus infection.

With respect to this clonotype: A read error may produce the germline difference seen at one junction end. The V call is TRBV28, the J call TRBJ2-1, with 11 bases that match TRBD2. CDR1 and CDR2 (germline): MDHEN, SYDVKM. CDR3 length: 13 residues. In DNA form, the CDR3 reads TGTGCCACCAGTCTCGGGACTAGCGGTGAGCAGTTCTTC. It specifies CATSLGTSGEQFF. Based on the CDR3 plus reference TRBV28 and TRBJ2-1, the full variable domain is DVKVTQSSRYLVKRTGEKVFLECVQDMDHENMFWYRQDPGLGLRLIYFSYDVKMKEKGDIPEGYSVSREKKERFSLILESASTNQTSMYLCATSLGTSGEQFFGPGTRLTVL.

Concerning this clonotype itself: One junction end does not reproduce the germline sequence, and a read error may be involved. This rearrangement joins TRBV6-2 or TRBV6-3 to TRBJ2-1, with 7 positions matching TRBD2. Germline CDR1 reads MNHEY; CDR2 reads SVGEGT. The CDR3 runs to 13 residues. As DNA, the CDR3 is TGTGCTAGCAGGACTACCGGGAGGAATGAGCAGTTCTTC. Translating it yields CASRTTGRNEQFF.

In DNA form, the CDR3 reads TGCGCCAGCAGCACGGCGTGGGGCTCCTACGAGCAGTACTTC. It yields the protein CASSTAWGSYEQYF. The V call is TRBV5-1, the J call TRBJ2-7, with D uncertain. With 4 bases removed from V and 0 bases from J, the gap between germline ends came to 11 bases. Germline V gene data show CDR1 as SGHRS and CDR2 as YFSETQ. The CDR3 is made up of 14 amino acids.

This clonotype has a handful of counts. The V and J genes are TRBV28 and TRBJ2-3; perhaps TRBD1 as D (5 bases). The CDR3 totals 14 residues. V was clipped by 8 bases and J by 11 bases, with 23 bases between them. Germline V CDR1 and CDR2: MDHEN, SYDVKM. CDR3 sequence (DNA): TGTGCCAGCTCTAAGACAGTGCTGACAGTTATGCAGTATTTT. Translating it yields CASSKTVLTVMQYF.

The V gene is TRBV6-9, the J gene TRBJ1-4; the D is unclear. The germline V gene encodes CDR1 MNHGY and CDR2 SVAAGI. Trimming removed 7 bases at V and 8 bases at J, with 14 bases between. This CDR3 is built from 13 residues. Here the CDR3 reads CASMGKRFEKLFF. The CDR3 DNA is TGTGCCAGCATGGGAAAGCGATTCGAAAAACTGTTTTTT.

A remark on this clonotype: One end of the junction varies from germline; a read error may be responsible. The chain links TRBV6-2 or TRBV6-3 to TRBJ2-7; TRBD2 matches 11 bases. Germline-derived CDR1 and CDR2 are MNHEY and SVGEGT. The length of the CDR3 is 16 residues. The DNA for the CDR3 is TGTGCCAGCAGTTATTCGTCTAGCGGGAGGAGATGCGAGCAGCACTTC. As protein: CASSYSSSGRRCEQHF.

This clonotype has just a few counts. An end of the junction differs from the germline gene, which may be a read error. The chain links TRBV11-3 to TRBJ2-2; the D gene is possibly TRBD1 (6 bases). The germline V gene encodes CDR1 SGHNT and CDR2 YENEEA. The CDR3 is 15 residues long. The CDR3 bases are TGTGCCAGCAGCACCCGGACAGAGAACACTGGGGAGCTGTTTTTT. Amino acids: CASSTRTENTGELFF.

This clonotype has just one count. A much larger clone differs by one base, so this may be a read error. The chain combines TRBV28 with TRBJ2-5; possibly TRBD2 for D (6 bases). V lost 3 bases to trimming and J lost 1 base, with 21 bases between them. Germline CDR1 is MDHEN and CDR2 is SYDVKM. This CDR3 has 18 residues. The CDR3 nucleotides are TGTGCCAGCAGTTTTTCTCGCGGACTAAGGAGCCTCCAAGAGACCCAGTACTTC. Translated: CASSFSRGLRSLQETQYF.

Note on this clonotype: This CDR3 is missing its conserved last phenylalanine or tryptophan, likely due to a read error. The gene calls are TRBV5-4 and TRBJ2-2; tentative D call: TRBD2 (5 bases). This CDR3 contains 15 residues. V shed 0 bases and J shed 13 bases, with 19 bases lying between them. Per the germline V gene, CDR1 is SGHNT and CDR2 is YYREEE (reference sequence). This chain's CDR3 is CASSLGSGNTGVLFY. The CDR3 DNA reads TGTGCCAGCAGCTTGGGTTCCGGGAACACCGGTGTGCTGTTTTAT.

Of note for this clonotype: In this CDR3 the conserved last residue, phenylalanine or tryptophan, is missing, so a read error is likely. The gene calls are TRBV4-3 and TRBJ2-7; no definite D call. The germline CDR1 and CDR2 sequences are LGHNA and YSLEER. The CDR3 runs 13 residues. Between the trimmed V and J ends, which lost 0 bases and 5 bases, there was a span of 8 bases. CDR3 in amino acids: CASSQEANNEQYL. The CDR3 DNA reads TGCGCCAGCAGCCAAGAGGCAAACAACGAGCAGTACCTC.

This clonotype was seen once. Relative to the germline gene, one junction end is altered; a read error may explain this. V and J are TRBV29-1 and TRBJ2-7; 8 bases agree with TRBD1. This CDR3 is built from 14 residues. The V gene's germline CDR1 is SQVTM and CDR2 ANQGSEA. CDR3 residues: CNARQGSCSYEQYF. CDR3 sequence (DNA): TGCAACGCCAGACAGGGGAGTTGTAGCTACGAGCAGTACTTT.

As for this clonotype: One base away lies a much larger clone, so this may be a sequencing read error. V gene TRBV13 combines with J gene TRBJ2-7; TRBD2 matches at 9 bases. CDR1 is PRHDT, CDR2 FYEKMQ, per germline (reference sequence). The CDR3 totals 15 residues. The V segment lost 5 bases and the J segment 5 bases; nucleotides outside the gene matches: 10. The DNA of the CDR3 is TGTGCCAGCAGCAACTCCGGGACTAGCAGCCACGAGCAGTACTTC. It encodes CASSNSGTSSHEQYF.

To note about this clonotype: At one end the junction does not follow the germline gene, possibly because of a read error. V gene TRBV6-6 combines with J gene TRBJ2-1; 15 bases agree with TRBD2. The CDR3 is 15 amino acids. Germline lookup yields CDR1 MNHNY and CDR2 SVGAGI (reference sequence). CDR3 amino acids: CASRTSGRVGVKQFF. The CDR3 nucleotides are TGTGCAAGCAGGACTAGCGGGAGGGTCGGGGTTAAGCAGTTCTTC.

This clonotype was counted once. This chain connects TRBV6-5 to TRBJ2-5; TRBD1 agrees at 7 bases. The length of the CDR3 is 14 residues. Unmatched junction bases numbered 9, after V lost 6 bases and J lost 5 bases. Per the germline V gene, CDR1 is MNHEY and CDR2 is SVGAGI. CDR3 sequence reads: CASSQQGWKETQYF. The CDR3 DNA reads TGTGCCAGCAGCCAACAGGGGTGGAAGGAGACCCAGTACTTC.

Comment on this clonotype: The junction shows a germline mismatch at one end, possibly a read error. V and J are TRBV11-3 and TRBJ2-7; D is possibly TRBD2 (6 bases). Germline V gene data show CDR1 as SGHNT and CDR2 as YENEEA. The CDR3 has 14 residues. CDR3 DNA: TGTGCCAGCTGCTTAGGAGGGAGCACCTACGAGCAATACTTC. It specifies CASCLGGSTYEQYF.

In the case of this clonotype: Mismatch with germline at one junction end may stem from a read error. The chain combines TRBV11-1 with TRBJ2-7; D is uncertain. Germline V gives CDR1 SGHAT, CDR2 FQDESV (reference sequence). The CDR3 contains 17 residues. DNA for the CDR3: TGTGCCAGCAGCTTAGGGCCGGTGGGTGAAAGCTCCAACGAGCACTACTTC. Its translation is CASSLGPVGESSNEHYF.

In its sample, this clonotype was seen a few times. With a much larger clone just one base away, this may be a read error. The V and J genes are TRBV28 and TRBJ2-7, with 9 bases that match TRBD1. There are 14 residues in the CDR3. The V gene's germline CDR1 is MDHEN and CDR2 SYDVKM. CDR3 sequence: CVSNRPGTGKEQYF. The DNA for the CDR3 is TGTGTCAGCAATAGACCCGGGACAGGGAAAGAGCAGTACTTC.